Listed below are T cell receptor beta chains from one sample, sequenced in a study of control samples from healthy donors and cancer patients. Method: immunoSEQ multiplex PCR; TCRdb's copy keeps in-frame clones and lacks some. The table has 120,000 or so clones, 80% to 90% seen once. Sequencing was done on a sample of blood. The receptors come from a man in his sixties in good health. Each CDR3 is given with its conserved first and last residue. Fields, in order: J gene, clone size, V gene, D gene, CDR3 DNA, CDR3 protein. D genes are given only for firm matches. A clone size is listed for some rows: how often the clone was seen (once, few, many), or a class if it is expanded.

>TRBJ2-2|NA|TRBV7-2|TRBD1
TGTGCCAGCAGCCAACAGGGGATCGTAACCGGGGAGCTGTTTTTT
CASSQQGIVTGELFF
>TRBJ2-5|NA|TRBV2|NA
TGTGCCAGCAGTGAAGCAGGCAGGGCAGAGACCCAGTACTTC
CASSEAGRAETQYF
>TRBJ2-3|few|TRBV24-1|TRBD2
TGTGCCACCAGTGTGGGGCGGGGGGGTCGCACAGATACGCAGTATTTT
CATSVGRGGRTDTQYF
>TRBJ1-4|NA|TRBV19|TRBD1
TGTGCCAGAAGGTATAGGGACAGGGGGCGTCGAAAATCCCCTCTGAGCGAAAAACTGTTTTTT
CARRYRDRGRRKSPLSEKLFF
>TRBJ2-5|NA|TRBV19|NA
TGTGCCAGTAGTATGCTCGGGGAGACCCAGTACTTC
CASSMLGETQYF
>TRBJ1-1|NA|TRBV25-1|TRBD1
TGTGCCAGCACTGGACAGGTCACTGAAGCTTTCTTT
CASTGQVTEAFF
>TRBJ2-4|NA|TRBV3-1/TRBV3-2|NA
TGTGCCAGCAGCCAAGGGACTCTAGCCAAAAACATTCAGTACTTC
CASSQGTLAKNIQYF
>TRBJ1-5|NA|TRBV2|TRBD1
TGTGCCAGCAGTGGGACAGGTGATCAGCCCCAGCATTTT
CASSGTGDQPQHF
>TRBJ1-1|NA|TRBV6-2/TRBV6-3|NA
TGTGCCAGCAGTTACTTCGGGGCGATGAACACTGAAGCTTTCTTT
CASSYFGAMNTEAFF
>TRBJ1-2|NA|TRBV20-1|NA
TGCAGTGTTCAAGGGATCTATGGCTACACCTTC
CSVQGIYGYTF
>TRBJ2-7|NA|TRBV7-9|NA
TGTGCCAGCAGCCCTATCGGGACCGAGCAGTACTTC
CASSPIGTEQYF
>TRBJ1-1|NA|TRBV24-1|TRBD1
TGTGCCACCAGGGCAACAGGGGCCTTGAACACTGAAGCTTTCTTT
CATRATGALNTEAFF
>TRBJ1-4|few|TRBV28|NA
TGTGCCAGCAGCACACCGGGACGGGGGGATGAAAAACTGTTTTTT
CASSTPGRGDEKLFF
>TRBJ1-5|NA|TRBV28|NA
TGTGCCAGCACTTCCCGGGATTTTATCAACCATCAGCCCCAGCATTTT
CASTSRDFINHQPQHF
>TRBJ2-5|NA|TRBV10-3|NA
TGTGCCATCAAGGAGGGCACGGCCCAGTACTTC
CAIKEGTAQYF
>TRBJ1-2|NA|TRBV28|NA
TGTGCCAGCAGTTCCTGGTGGGATACGACCTTC
CASSSWWDTTF
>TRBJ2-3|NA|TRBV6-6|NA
TGTGCCAGCAGTTACGGGCTTAGCACAGATACGCAGTATTTT
CASSYGLSTDTQYF